The clone carrying this T cell receptor (beta chain) came up once. Its antigen is not identified. TCRdb's copy holds only in-frame clones and misses some; the assay was immunoSEQ multiplex PCR. The sample has roughly 150,000 clones; about 85% are singletons. This sample is drawn from a study of T cell responses to AZD1222 COVID-19 vaccine. Overall study results and limits: Compared with day 0, the breadth and depth of the Spike-specific TCR repertoire rose significantly after two doses of AZD1222. Seropositivity was recorded at baseline in only six AZD1222 recipients.

Trimming stripped 3 bases from V and 5 bases from J, with 3 bases between. CDR3 size: 11 residues. From germline, CDR1 is LGHDT and CDR2 YNNKEL (reference sequence). The sequencing used peripheral blood, collected after recovery from COVID-19. The V gene is TRBV3-1 (or the pseudogene TRBV3-2), the J gene TRBJ2-3; D remains ambiguous. This sequence was found in an adult who had recovered from COVID-19. This CDR3 reads CASSQGDTQYF. In nucleotides, the CDR3 is TGTGCCAGCAGCCAGGGAGATACGCAGTATTTT.